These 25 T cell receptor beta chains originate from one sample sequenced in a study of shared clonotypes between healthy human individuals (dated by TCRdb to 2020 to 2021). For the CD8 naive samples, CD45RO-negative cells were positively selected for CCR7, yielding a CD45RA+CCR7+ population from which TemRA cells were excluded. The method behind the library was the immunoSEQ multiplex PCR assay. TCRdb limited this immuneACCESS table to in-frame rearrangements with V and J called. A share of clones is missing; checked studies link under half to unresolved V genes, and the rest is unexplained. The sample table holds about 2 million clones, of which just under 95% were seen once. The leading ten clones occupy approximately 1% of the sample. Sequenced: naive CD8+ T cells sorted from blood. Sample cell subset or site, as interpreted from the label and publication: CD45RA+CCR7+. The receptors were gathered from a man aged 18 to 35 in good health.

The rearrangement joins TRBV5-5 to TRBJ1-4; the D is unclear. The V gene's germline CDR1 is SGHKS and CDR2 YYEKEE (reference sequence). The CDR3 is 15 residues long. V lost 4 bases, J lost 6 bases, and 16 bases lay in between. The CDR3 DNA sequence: TGTGCCAGCAGCGGTACAGAACCTAGGGATGAAAAACTGTTTTTT. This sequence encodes CASSGTEPRDEKLFF.

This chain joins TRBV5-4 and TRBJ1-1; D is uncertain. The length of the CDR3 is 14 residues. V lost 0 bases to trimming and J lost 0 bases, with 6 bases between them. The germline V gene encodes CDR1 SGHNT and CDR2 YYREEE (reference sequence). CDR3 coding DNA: TGTGCCAGCAGCTTGGAAACAGTGAACACTGAAGCTTTCTTT. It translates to CASSLETVNTEAFF.

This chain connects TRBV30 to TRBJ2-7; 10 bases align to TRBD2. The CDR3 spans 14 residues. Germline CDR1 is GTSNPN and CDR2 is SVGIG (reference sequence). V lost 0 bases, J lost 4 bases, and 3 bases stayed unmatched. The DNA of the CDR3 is TGTGCCTGGAGTGTACTAGCGGGGCGGTACGAGCAGTACTTC. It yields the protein CAWSVLAGRYEQYF.

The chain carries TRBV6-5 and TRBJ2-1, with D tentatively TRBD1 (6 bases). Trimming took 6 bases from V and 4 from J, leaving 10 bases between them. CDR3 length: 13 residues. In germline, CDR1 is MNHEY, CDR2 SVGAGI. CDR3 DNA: TGTGCCAGCAGCCTGGGACAATACAATGAGCAGTTCTTC. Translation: CASSLGQYNEQFF.

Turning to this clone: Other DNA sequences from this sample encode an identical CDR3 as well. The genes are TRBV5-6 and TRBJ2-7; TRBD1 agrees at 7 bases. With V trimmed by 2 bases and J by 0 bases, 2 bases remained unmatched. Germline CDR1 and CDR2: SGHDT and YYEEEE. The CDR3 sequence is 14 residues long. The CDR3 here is CASSFPGGSYEQYF. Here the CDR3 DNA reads TGTGCCAGCAGCTTCCCAGGGGGCTCCTACGAGCAGTACTTC.

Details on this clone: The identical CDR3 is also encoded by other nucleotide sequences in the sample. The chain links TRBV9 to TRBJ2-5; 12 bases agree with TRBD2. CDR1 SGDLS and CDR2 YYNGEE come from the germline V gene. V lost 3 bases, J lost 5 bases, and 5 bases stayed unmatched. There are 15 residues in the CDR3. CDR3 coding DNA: TGTGCCAGCAGCGCTCTAGCGGGAGGGGGCGAGACCCAGTACTTC. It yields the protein CASSALAGGGETQYF.

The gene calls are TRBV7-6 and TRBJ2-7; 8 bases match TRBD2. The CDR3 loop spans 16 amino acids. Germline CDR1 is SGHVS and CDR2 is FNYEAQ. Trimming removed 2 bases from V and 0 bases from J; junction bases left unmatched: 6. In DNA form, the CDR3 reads TGTGCCAGCAGCTTATATTCTAGCGGGCTCTCCTACGAGCAGTACTTC. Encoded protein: CASSLYSSGLSYEQYF.

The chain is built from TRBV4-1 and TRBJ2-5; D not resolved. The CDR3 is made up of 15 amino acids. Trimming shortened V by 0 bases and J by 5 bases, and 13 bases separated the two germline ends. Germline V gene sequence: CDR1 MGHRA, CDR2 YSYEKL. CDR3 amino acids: CASSQDYGSLETQYF. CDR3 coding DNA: TGCGCCAGCAGCCAAGATTACGGGTCCCTTGAGACCCAGTACTTC.

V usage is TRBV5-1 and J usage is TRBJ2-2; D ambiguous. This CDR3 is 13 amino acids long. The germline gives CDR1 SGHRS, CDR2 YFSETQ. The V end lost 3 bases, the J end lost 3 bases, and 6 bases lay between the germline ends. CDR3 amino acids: CASSSRDTGELFF. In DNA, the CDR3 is TGCGCCAGCAGCTCTCGGGACACCGGGGAGCTGTTTTTT.

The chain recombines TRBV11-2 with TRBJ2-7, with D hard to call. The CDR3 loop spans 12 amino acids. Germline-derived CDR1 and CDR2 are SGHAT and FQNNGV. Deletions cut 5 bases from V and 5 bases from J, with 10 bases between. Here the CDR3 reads CASSPWPHEQYF. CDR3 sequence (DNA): TGTGCCAGCAGCCCCTGGCCCCACGAGCAGTACTTC. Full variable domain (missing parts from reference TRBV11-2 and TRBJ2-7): EAGVAQSPRYKIIEKRQSVAFWCNPISGHATLYWYQQILGQGPKLLIQFQNNGVVDDSQLPKDRFSAERLKGVDSTLKIQPAKLEDSAVYLCASSPWPHEQYFGPGTRLTVT.

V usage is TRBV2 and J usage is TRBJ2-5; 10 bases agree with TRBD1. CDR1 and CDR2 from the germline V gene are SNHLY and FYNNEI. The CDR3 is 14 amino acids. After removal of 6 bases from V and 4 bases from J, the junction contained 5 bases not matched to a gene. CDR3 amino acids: CASSEGQGTETQYF. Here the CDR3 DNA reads TGTGCCAGCAGCGAGGGACAGGGGACAGAGACCCAGTACTTC.

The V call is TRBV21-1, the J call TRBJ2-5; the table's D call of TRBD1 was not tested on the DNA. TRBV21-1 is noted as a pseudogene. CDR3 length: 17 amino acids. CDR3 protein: CASSIPGDSYLLETQYF. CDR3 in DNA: TGTGCCAGCAGCATCCCAGGGGACAGCTATCTACTAGAGACCCAGTACTTC.

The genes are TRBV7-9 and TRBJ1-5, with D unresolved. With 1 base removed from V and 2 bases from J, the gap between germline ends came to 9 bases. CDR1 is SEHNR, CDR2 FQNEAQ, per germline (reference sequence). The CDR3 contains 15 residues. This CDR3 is CASSLVGQGNQPQHF. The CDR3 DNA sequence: TGTGCCAGCAGCTTAGTCGGGCAAGGCAATCAGCCCCAGCATTTT.

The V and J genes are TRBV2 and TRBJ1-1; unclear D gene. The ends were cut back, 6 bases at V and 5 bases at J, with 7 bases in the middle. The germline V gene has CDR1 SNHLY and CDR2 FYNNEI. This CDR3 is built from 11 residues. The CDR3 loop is CASSSGTEAFF. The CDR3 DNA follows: TGTGCCAGCAGCTCCGGGACTGAAGCTTTCTTT.

The CDR3 nucleotides are TGTGCCAGCAACCTTAATTACGGGGCCAACGTCCTGACTTTC. This codes for CASNLNYGANVLTF. This chain connects TRBV27 to TRBJ2-6; D ambiguous. Germline V gene lookup returns CDR1 MNHEY and CDR2 SMNVEV (reference sequence). V was shortened by 7 bases and J by 4 bases, with 11 bases between the two germline ends. CDR3 length: 14 amino acids.

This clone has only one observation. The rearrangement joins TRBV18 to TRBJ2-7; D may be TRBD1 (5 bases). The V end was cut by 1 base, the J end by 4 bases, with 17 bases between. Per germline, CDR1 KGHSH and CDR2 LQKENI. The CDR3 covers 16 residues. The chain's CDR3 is CASSPRVRAVSYEQYF. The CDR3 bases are TGTGCCAGCTCACCACGAGTCAGGGCGGTTTCGTACGAGCAGTACTTC.

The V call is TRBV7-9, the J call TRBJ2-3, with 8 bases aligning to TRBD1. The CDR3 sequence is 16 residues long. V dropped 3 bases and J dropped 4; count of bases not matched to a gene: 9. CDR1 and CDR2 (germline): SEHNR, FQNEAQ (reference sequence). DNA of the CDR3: TGTGCCAGCAGCTTTGCCGGGACAGGATCCCCAGATACGCAGTATTTT. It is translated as CASSFAGTGSPDTQYF.

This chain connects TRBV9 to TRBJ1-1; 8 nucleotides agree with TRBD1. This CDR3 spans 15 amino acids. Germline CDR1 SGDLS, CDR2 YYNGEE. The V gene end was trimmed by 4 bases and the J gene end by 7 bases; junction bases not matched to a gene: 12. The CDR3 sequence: CASSLSGTGFGEAFF. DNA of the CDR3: TGTGCCAGCAGCCTCAGCGGGACAGGATTCGGTGAAGCTTTCTTT.

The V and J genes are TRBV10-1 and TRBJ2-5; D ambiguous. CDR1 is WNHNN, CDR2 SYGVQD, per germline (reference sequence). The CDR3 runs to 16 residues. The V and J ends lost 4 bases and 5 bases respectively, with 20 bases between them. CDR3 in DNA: TGCGCCAGCAGTGCAGTCCCGACCTCCGCGAAGGAGACCCAGTACTTC. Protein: CASSAVPTSAKETQYF.

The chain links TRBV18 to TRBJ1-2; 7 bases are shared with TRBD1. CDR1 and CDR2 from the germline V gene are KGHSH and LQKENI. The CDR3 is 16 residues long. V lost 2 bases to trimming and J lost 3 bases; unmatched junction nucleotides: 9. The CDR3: CASSPSKGQAHYGYTF. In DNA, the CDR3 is TGTGCCAGCTCACCAAGCAAAGGACAGGCACACTATGGCTACACCTTC.

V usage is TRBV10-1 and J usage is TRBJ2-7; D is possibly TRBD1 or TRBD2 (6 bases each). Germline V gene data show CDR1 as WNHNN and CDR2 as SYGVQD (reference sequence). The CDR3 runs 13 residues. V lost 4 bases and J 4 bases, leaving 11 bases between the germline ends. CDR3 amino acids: CASSVKGGYEQYF. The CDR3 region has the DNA TGCGCCAGCAGTGTGAAGGGGGGTTACGAGCAGTACTTC.

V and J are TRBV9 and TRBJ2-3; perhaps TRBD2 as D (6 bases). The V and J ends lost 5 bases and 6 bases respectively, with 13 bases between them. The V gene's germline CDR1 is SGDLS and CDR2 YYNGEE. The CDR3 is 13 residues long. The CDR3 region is CASRGTRGDTQYF. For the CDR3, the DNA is TGTGCCAGCAGGGGTACCCGGGGGGATACGCAGTATTTT.

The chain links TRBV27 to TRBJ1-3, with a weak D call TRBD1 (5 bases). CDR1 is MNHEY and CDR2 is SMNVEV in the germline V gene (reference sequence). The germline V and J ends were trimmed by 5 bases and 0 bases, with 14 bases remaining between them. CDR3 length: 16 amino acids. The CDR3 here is CASSPSVGVSGNTIYF. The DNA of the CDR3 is TGTGCCAGCAGTCCCAGTGTGGGGGTCTCTGGAAACACCATATATTTT.

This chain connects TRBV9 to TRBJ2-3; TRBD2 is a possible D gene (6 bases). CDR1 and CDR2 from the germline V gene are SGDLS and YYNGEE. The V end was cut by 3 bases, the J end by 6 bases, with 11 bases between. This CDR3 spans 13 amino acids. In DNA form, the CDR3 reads TGTGCCAGCAGCGCCCGACTAGTGGATACGCAGTATTTT. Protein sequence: CASSARLVDTQYF.

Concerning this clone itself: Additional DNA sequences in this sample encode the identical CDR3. CDR3 sequence (DNA): TGTGCCAGCAGTTCCTCCTCCTACAATGAGCAGTTCTTC. It yields the protein CASSSSSYNEQFF. The chain joins TRBV6-5 to TRBJ2-1; D gene unclear. The CDR3 runs 13 residues. Trimming left V 4 bases short and J 0 bases short, with 4 bases between. Looked up from germline, CDR1 is MNHEY and CDR2 is SVGAGI.